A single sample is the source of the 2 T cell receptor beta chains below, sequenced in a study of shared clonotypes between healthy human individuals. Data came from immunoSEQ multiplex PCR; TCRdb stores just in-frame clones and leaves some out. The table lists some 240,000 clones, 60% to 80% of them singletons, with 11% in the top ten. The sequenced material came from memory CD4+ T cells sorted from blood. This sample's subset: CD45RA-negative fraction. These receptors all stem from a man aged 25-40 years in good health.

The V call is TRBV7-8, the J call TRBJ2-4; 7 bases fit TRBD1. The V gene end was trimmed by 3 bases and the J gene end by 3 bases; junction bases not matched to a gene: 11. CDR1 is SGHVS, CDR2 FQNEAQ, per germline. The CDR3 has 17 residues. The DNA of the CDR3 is TGTGCCAGCAGCTTCAGACCCCAGACAGGGAGCAAAAACATTCAGTACTTC. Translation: CASSFRPQTGSKNIQYF.

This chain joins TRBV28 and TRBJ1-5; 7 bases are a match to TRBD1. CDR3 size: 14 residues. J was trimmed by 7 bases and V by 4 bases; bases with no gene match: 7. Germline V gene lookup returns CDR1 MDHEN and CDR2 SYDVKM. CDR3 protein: CASSSQQGGQPQHF. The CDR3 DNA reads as TGTGCCAGCAGTTCACAGCAGGGGGGACAGCCCCAGCATTTT.